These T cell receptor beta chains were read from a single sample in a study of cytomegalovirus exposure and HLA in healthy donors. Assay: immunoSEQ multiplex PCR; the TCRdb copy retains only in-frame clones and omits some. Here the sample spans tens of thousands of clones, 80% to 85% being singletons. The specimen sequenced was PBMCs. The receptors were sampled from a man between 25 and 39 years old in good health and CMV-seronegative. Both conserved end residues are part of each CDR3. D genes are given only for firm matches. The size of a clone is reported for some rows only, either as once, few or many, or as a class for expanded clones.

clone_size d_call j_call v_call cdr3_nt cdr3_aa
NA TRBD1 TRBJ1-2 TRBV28 TGTGCCAGCACCTTTCAGGGGGGTTATGGCTACACCTTC CASTFQGGYGYTF
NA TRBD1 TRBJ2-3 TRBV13 TGTGCCAGCAGCCCAGAGGGGGACAGTGATACGCAGTATTTT CASSPEGDSDTQYF
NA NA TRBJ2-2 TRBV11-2 TGTGCCAGCAGCTTAGTAGGGGGACGCGGGGAGCTGTTTTTT CASSLVGGRGELFF
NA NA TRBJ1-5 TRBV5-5 TGTGCCAGCAGCTCGTATTACACCGATCAGCCCCAGCATTTT CASSSYYTDQPQHF
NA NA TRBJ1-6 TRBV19 TGTGCCAGTAGTATAGACGGTAACCGAGATTCACCCCTCCACTTT CASSIDGNRDSPLHF
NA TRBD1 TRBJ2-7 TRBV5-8 TGTGCCAGCAATTCTTTCTGGGACAGGCAGTACGAGCAGTACTTC CASNSFWDRQYEQYF
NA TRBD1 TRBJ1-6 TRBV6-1 TGTGCCAGCAGTCCGACAGGGACTAATTCACCCCTCCACTTT CASSPTGTNSPLHF
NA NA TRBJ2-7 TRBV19 TGTGCCAGTAGTAGGAGGCGGAGCCCGGAATACGAGCAGTACTTC CASSRRRSPEYEQYF
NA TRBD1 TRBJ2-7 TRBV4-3 TGCGCCAGCAGCCACTCCGGGACAGGGGAAACCTACGAGCAGTACTTC CASSHSGTGETYEQYF
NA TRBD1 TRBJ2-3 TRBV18 TGTGCCAGCTCACCTATGGGACAGGGGAAAGCAGATACGCAGTATTTT CASSPMGQGKADTQYF
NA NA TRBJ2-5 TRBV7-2 TGTGCCAGCAGCTTATTCGACTCTCAAGAGACCCAGTACTTC CASSLFDSQETQYF
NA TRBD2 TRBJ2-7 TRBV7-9 TGTGCCAGCAGCACCACTGATATGACTAGCGGGAGAACCTACGAGCAGTACTTC CASSTTDMTSGRTYEQYF
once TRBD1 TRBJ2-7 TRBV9 TGTGCCAGCAGCCTCGGACAGGACTACGAGCAGTACTTC CASSLGQDYEQYF
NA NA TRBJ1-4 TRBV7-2 TGTGCCAGCAGCCCGCAGACAGGAACTGAAAAACTGTTTTTT CASSPQTGTEKLFF
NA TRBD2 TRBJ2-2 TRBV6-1 TGTGCCAGCAGTGGGACTAGCGGGGGGGCCGGGGAGCTGTTTTTT CASSGTSGGAGELFF
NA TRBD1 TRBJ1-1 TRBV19 TGTGCCAGTAGTATCGGGACAGTCGAAGCTTTCTTT CASSIGTVEAFF
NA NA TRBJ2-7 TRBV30 TGTGCCTGGAGTGTCTCCCCCGAGCAGTACTTC CAWSVSPEQYF
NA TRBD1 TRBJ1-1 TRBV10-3 TGTGCCATCACGACAGGGACGAACACTGAAGCTTTCTTT CAITTGTNTEAFF
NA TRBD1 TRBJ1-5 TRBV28 TGTGCCAGCATGAGGGACAGGGGCGGTCAGCCCCAGCATTTT CASMRDRGGQPQHF
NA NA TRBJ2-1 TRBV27 TGTGCCAGCTCATGGGGCGGACTATCGAACAATGAGCAGTTCTTC CASSWGGLSNNEQFF
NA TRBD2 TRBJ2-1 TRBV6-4 TGTGCCAGCAGTGCGGGGACTAGCCTCTCCTACAATGAGCAGTTCTTC CASSAGTSLSYNEQFF
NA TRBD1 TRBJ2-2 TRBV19 TGTGCCAGCCAGCCGGGACAGGGTAGGACCGGGGAGCTGTTTTTT CASQPGQGRTGELFF
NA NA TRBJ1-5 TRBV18 TGTGCCAGCTCACCCCCGGGGGTTAGCAATCAGCCCCAGCATTTT CASSPPGVSNQPQHF
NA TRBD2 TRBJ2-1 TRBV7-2 TGTGCCAGCAGCTTGTTGGGTAGCGGGACCTCCTACAATGAGCAGTTCTTC CASSLLGSGTSYNEQFF
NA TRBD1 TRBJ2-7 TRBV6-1 TGTGCCAGCAGTGAGATTGAACCGGGACAGGTTCCCTACGAGCAGTACTTC CASSEIEPGQVPYEQYF
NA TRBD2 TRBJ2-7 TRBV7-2 TGTGCCAGCAGCTTAGAGTCTAGCGGGAGGGCCAACGAGCAGTACTTC CASSLESSGRANEQYF
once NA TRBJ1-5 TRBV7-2 TGTGCCAGCAGCTCCCGGACTGCCGACCAGCCCCAGCATTTT CASSSRTADQPQHF
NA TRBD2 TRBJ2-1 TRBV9 TGTGCCAGCAGCCCCACTCGGACTAGCACAGACAATGAGCAGTTCTTC CASSPTRTSTDNEQFF
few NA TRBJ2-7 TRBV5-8 TGTGCCAGCACCCGCGGGACGGCAGCCTACGAGCAGTACTTC CASTRGTAAYEQYF
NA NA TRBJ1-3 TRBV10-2 TGCGCCAGCAGTGACGGTGGAGTGACGCGAAACACCATATATTTT CASSDGGVTRNTIYF
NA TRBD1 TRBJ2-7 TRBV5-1 TGCGCCAGCAGCGGCGACGGGACAGACGAGCAGTACTTC CASSGDGTDEQYF
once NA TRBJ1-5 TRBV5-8 TGTGCCAGCAGCCAAGGACAGAATAATCAGCCCCAGCATTTT CASSQGQNNQPQHF
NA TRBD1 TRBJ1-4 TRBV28 TGTGCCAGCAGTTCCGATTCACAGGGGAATGAAAAACTGTTTTTT CASSSDSQGNEKLFF
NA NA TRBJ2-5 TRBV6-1 TGTGCCAGCAGTGAATTTGCGCGGCAGGGTTACCAAGAGACCCAGTACTTC CASSEFARQGYQETQYF
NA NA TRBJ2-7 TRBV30 TGTGCCTGGAGTGTTGGGCAGGGTGGCTACGAGCAGTACTTC CAWSVGQGGYEQYF
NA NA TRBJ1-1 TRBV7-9 TGTTCCAGCAGCTTACAGGGTGGTGAAACTTTCTTT CSSSLQGGETFF
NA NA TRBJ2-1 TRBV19 TGTGCCAGTAGTACTACAGGGATCAATGAGCAGTTCTTC CASSTTGINEQFF
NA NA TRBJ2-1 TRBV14 TGTGCCAGCAGCCAAGGGGAGGTGGTAACTCGAAGGTCCTACAATGAGCAGTTCTTC CASSQGEVVTRRSYNEQFF
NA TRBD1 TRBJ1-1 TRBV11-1 TGTGCCAGCAGCTTATGGGACAGGAACACTGAAGCTTTCTTT CASSLWDRNTEAFF
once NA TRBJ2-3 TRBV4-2 TGTGCCAGCAGCCTCACTAGAGGACCAGATACGCAGTATTTT CASSLTRGPDTQYF
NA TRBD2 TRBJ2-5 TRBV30 TGTGCCTGGAGCGTCGCGGGACTAGCGGGAAAAGAGACCCAGTACTTC CAWSVAGLAGKETQYF
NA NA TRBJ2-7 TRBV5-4 TGTGCCAGCAGCCCGCGTCGGTTAGCCCTGGGTTCCTACGAGCAGTACTTC CASSPRRLALGSYEQYF
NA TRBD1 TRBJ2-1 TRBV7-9 TGTGCCAGCAGCTTAACAGGGGCATACAATGAGCAGTTCTTC CASSLTGAYNEQFF
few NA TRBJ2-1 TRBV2 TGTGCCAGCATGCAGGGTGACAATGAGCAGTTCTTC CASMQGDNEQFF
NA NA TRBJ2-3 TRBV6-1 TGTGCCAGCAGACTACAGGGCCCAGATACGCAGTATTTT CASRLQGPDTQYF
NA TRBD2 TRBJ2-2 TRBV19 TGTGCCAGTTCCACCACGATAGCGGGAGACACCGGGGAGCTGTTTTTT CASSTTIAGDTGELFF
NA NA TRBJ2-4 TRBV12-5 TGTGCTAGTGGTTTGACAGGGACAAACAACATTCAGTACTTC CASGLTGTNNIQYF
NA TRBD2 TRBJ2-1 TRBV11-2 TGTGCCAGCAGCACGCAGCGGGGGGGATACAATGAGCAGTTCTTC CASSTQRGGYNEQFF